The 15 T cell receptor beta chains in this list originate from one sample, sequenced in a study of monozygotic twins with inflammatory bowel disease. Reprocessing the 5' RACE reads, TCRdb reports a single entry for every CDR3 protein and omits DNA. The repertoire shows approximately 400,000 distinct CDR3 sequences; the top ten hold around 2.5%. The sequencing sample was made of blood. These receptors originate from a human donor with ulcerative colitis or Crohn's disease, or a healthy co-twin of an affected twin (not recorded which).

This chain uses TRBV7-2 with TRBJ2-5; TCRdb reports TRBD2, a call that lacks DNA to check it against. The CDR3 is 14 residues long. Germline assignment: CDR1 SGHTA and CDR2 FQGNSA. The CDR3 is CASSSSGGGGTQYF. The full variable domain, completed using reference TRBV7-2 and TRBJ2-5, is GAGVSQSPSNKVTEKGKDVELRCDPISGHTALYWYRQSLGQGLEFLIYFQGNSAPDKSGLPSDRFSAERTGGSVSTLTIQRTQQEDSAVYLCASSSSGGGGTQYFGPGTRLLVL.

The rearrangement joins TRBV19 to TRBJ2-7; no DNA is available, so the TRBD2 call from TCRdb remains unchecked. Germline CDR1 is LNHDA and CDR2 is SQIVND (reference sequence). The CDR3 extends over 14 amino acids. CDR3 protein: CASSGSSGTHEQYF.

The chain combines TRBV20-1 with TRBJ1-5; there is no DNA to check the TCRdb D call of TRBD1. The CDR3 is 14 amino acids. Germline assignment: CDR1 DFQATT and CDR2 SNEGSKA (reference sequence). The CDR3: CSASPGTAYQPQHF.

The chain recombines TRBV7-9 with TRBJ2-3; TCRdb reports TRBD1, a call that lacks DNA to check it against. The CDR3 covers 15 residues. Germline CDR1 and CDR2: SEHNR and FQNEAQ (reference sequence). CDR3 protein: CASSSRSGGMDTQYF. Based on the CDR3 plus reference TRBV7-9 and TRBJ2-3, the full variable domain is DTGVSQNPRHKITKRGQNVTFRCDPISEHNRLYWYRQTLGQGPEFLTYFQNEAQLEKSRLLSDRFSAERPKGSFSTLEIQRTEQGDSAMYLCASSSRSGGMDTQYFGPGTRLTVL.

The genes are TRBV4-3 and TRBJ2-7; TCRdb's D gene call, TRBD2, goes unchecked for lack of DNA. CDR1 and CDR2 (germline): LGHNA, YSLEER. The CDR3 loop spans 17 amino acids. The CDR3 protein is CASSQDLHSPATYEQYF.

The chain combines TRBV2 with TRBJ1-2. This CDR3 has 12 amino acids. The germline V gene encodes CDR1 SNHLY and CDR2 FYNNEI. The CDR3 sequence: CASLLGNYGYTF.

The chain employs TRBV5-5 and TRBJ2-7; TCRdb's D call, TRBD1, is unchecked because there is no DNA. This CDR3 contains 16 residues. CDR1 is SGHKS, CDR2 YYEKEE, per germline (reference sequence). CDR3 protein: CASSYWTGDHPYEQYF.

The chain joins TRBV12-3 or TRBV12-4 to TRBJ1-2; TCRdb proposes TRBD1, but this gene call is untestable without DNA. This CDR3 region has 16 residues. CDR3 sequence reads: CASSLSAGTGENGYTF.

V is TRBV12-3 or TRBV12-4 and J is TRBJ2-5; TCRdb's D call, TRBD2, is unchecked because there is no DNA. This CDR3 is built from 14 residues. The CDR3 sequence: CASSLVNSAETQYF.

V gene TRBV5-1 combines with J gene TRBJ2-5; TCRdb gives TRBD1 as the D gene, but with no DNA this cannot be confirmed. The CDR3 spans 14 residues. CDR1 is SGHRS and CDR2 is YFSETQ in the germline V gene. The CDR3 spells CASSPRTGTETQYF. Looking up the rest from reference TRBV5-1 and TRBJ2-5 gives the full variable domain: KAGVTQTPRYLIKTRGQQVTLSCSPISGHRSVSWYQQTPGQGLQFLFEYFSETQRNKGNFPGRFSGRQFSNSRSEMNVSTLELGDSALYLCASSPRTGTETQYFGPGTRLLVL.

This sequence joins TRBV20-1 and TRBJ1-2; the D gene TCRdb calls, TRBD1, cannot be checked with no DNA. This CDR3 contains 13 residues. The germline gives CDR1 DFQATT, CDR2 SNEGSKA (reference sequence). The CDR3 is CSARGEGQDGYTF.

The rearrangement uses TRBV5-1 and TRBJ2-1; TCRdb's D call of TRBD1 is untestable without DNA. This CDR3 is built from 18 residues. Germline CDR1 is SGHRS and CDR2 is YFSETQ. The CDR3 loop reads CASSLEGGRTGDNNEQFF. The full variable domain, completed using reference TRBV5-1 and TRBJ2-1, is KAGVTQTPRYLIKTRGQQVTLSCSPISGHRSVSWYQQTPGQGLQFLFEYFSETQRNKGNFPGRFSGRQFSNSRSEMNVSTLELGDSALYLCASSLEGGRTGDNNEQFFGPGTRLTVL.

The CDR3 loop is CASSTQPGQFYGYTF. The chain carries TRBV9 and TRBJ1-2; the D gene TCRdb calls, TRBD1, cannot be checked with no DNA. CDR1 SGDLS and CDR2 YYNGEE come from the germline V gene. The CDR3 loop spans 15 amino acids.

This sequence joins TRBV4-3 and TRBJ1-6; TCRdb designates TRBD1, a call that cannot be tested without DNA. Per the germline V gene, CDR1 is LGHNA and CDR2 is YSLEER. CDR3 size: 15 residues. The CDR3 is CASSQQGQKNSPLHF.

The V and J genes are TRBV4-3 and TRBJ2-1. Germline CDR1 reads LGHNA; CDR2 reads YSLEER. The CDR3 runs to 18 residues. CDR3 in amino acids: CASSQEHRPGTPFDEQFF.